These T cell receptor beta chains were read from a single sample in a study of T cell responses to AZD1222 COVID-19 vaccine. Libraries were prepared by immunoSEQ multiplex PCR; TCRdb keeps only in-frame clonotypes and omits some of them. Of about 160,000 clones in the sample, about 91% were seen once. Sequenced here: peripheral blood, sampled on day 0 of AZD1222 vaccination. Source of these receptors: an adult in good health. The CDR3 runs from the conserved cysteine through the conserved F or W. D genes are given only for firm matches. Clone size is not always given. Where it is, it says once, few, many or a class for expanded clones.

V,J,D,size,CDR3,DNA
TRBV27,TRBJ1-4,-,-,CASSPSRGANEKLFF,TGTGCCAGCAGTCCAAGCAGGGGTGCCAATGAAAAACTGTTTTTT
TRBV10-3,TRBJ2-3,-,-,CAISEKQSVRGTDTQYF,TGTGCCATCAGTGAAAAACAAAGTGTGCGTGGAACAGATACGCAGTATTTT
TRBV5-4,TRBJ2-5,TRBD1,-,CASSLTPGQTETQYF,TGTGCCAGCAGCCTGACCCCGGGACAGACGGAGACCCAGTACTTC
TRBV11-2,TRBJ2-1,-,once,CASSSNAGGEYNEQFF,TGTGCCAGCAGCTCGAACGCAGGGGGGGAATACAATGAGCAGTTCTTC
TRBV5-1,TRBJ2-1,-,-,CASSLDPVEPRDEQFF,TGCGCCAGCAGCTTGGATCCCGTGGAGCCAAGGGATGAGCAGTTCTTC
TRBV5-1,TRBJ2-1,-,-,CASSLELIGEQFF,TGCGCCAGCAGCTTGGAACTCATCGGTGAGCAGTTCTTC
TRBV27,TRBJ1-2,-,-,CASSLVNAGRVGGYTF,TGTGCCAGCAGTTTAGTTAATGCAGGGAGGGTTGGTGGCTACACCTTC
TRBV7-2,TRBJ1-1,TRBD1,-,CASSLARDRGWNTEAFF,TGTGCCAGCAGCTTAGCGAGGGACAGGGGTTGGAACACTGAAGCTTTCTTT
TRBV15,TRBJ1-5,-,once,CATSRGGSGIQPQHF,TGTGCCACCAGCAGAGGCGGTTCGGGGATTCAGCCCCAGCATTTT
TRBV19,TRBJ1-5,-,once,CASIKSGGVSNQPQHF,TGTGCCAGTATAAAGTCAGGAGGGGTTAGCAATCAGCCCCAGCATTTT
TRBV7-8,TRBJ1-5,TRBD1,-,CASSLVRGLRDQPQHF,TGTGCCAGCAGCTTAGTCAGGGGGCTGAGGGATCAGCCCCAGCATTTT
TRBV3-1/TRBV3-2,TRBJ2-1,TRBD2,-,CASSPAGTRIRNEQFF,TGTGCCAGCAGCCCGGCCGGGACTAGGATTAGGAATGAGCAGTTCTTC
TRBV6-5,TRBJ1-3,TRBD1,-,CASTSRAQGSNTIYF,TGTGCCAGCACTTCCCGGGCACAGGGGTCCAACACCATATATTTT
TRBV7-8,TRBJ2-7,-,-,CASSLLIGSGEQYF,TGTGCCAGCAGCTTACTGATCGGGTCGGGCGAGCAGTACTTC
TRBV9,TRBJ2-5,-,once,CASSVDLGILETQYF,TGTGCCAGCAGCGTAGATCTGGGGATATTAGAGACCCAGTACTTC
TRBV6-2/TRBV6-3,TRBJ1-1,-,-,CASSSVVGHRFTEAFF,TGTGCCAGCAGTTCTGTTGTAGGACACCGATTTACTGAAGCTTTCTTT
TRBV19,TRBJ1-1,TRBD1,-,CASSLDRAEAFF,TGTGCCAGTAGTCTCGACAGGGCTGAAGCTTTCTTT
TRBV19,TRBJ2-6,TRBD1,once,CARDFGTGGSGANVLTF,TGTGCCAGGGACTTTGGGACAGGGGGCTCTGGGGCCAACGTCCTGACTTTC
TRBV7-2,TRBJ2-1,TRBD2,-,CASSLYPIGGAYEQFF,TGTGCCAGCAGCTTATACCCGATCGGGGGGGCCTATGAGCAGTTCTTC
TRBV29-1,TRBJ2-3,-,-,CSVSWTDTQYF,TGCAGCGTGTCATGGACAGATACGCAGTATTTT
TRBV28,TRBJ1-2,-,-,CASSILGSGYTF,TGTGCCAGCAGTATATTGGGGTCGGGTTACACCTTC
TRBV6-5,TRBJ1-1,-,-,CASRAMDSNTEAFF,TGTGCCAGCAGGGCAATGGATTCGAACACTGAAGCTTTCTTT
TRBV6-2/TRBV6-3,TRBJ2-5,-,-,CASSYSRRTAQETQYF,TGTGCCAGCAGTTACTCGCGCAGGACCGCCCAAGAGACCCAGTACTTC
TRBV5-6,TRBJ2-2,TRBD2,-,CASSAGTRWRELFF,TGTGCCAGCAGCGCCGGGACTAGGTGGAGGGAGCTGTTTTTT
TRBV7-3,TRBJ1-5,TRBD1,-,CAGTARNIHSNQPQHF,TGTGCCGGGACAGCCAGAAACATCCATAGCAATCAGCCCCAGCATTTT
TRBV30,TRBJ1-3,-,-,CAWRMRSGNTIYF,TGTGCCTGGAGGATGCGCTCTGGAAACACCATATATTTT
TRBV5-6,TRBJ1-6,TRBD1,-,CASSSYRDRALPLHF,TGTGCCAGCAGCTCTTACCGGGACAGAGCTCTACCCCTCCACTTT
TRBV5-1,TRBJ2-7,-,-,CASSSLEEDEQYF,TGCGCCAGCAGTTCATTGGAGGAGGACGAGCAGTACTTC
TRBV18,TRBJ1-5,-,-,CASSPGDSNQPQHF,TGTGCCAGCTCACCGGGGGATAGCAATCAGCCCCAGCATTTT
TRBV3-1/TRBV3-2,TRBJ2-1,-,-,CASEVGRSSYNEQFF,TGTGCCAGTGAGGTGGGCAGGAGCTCCTACAATGAGCAGTTCTTC
TRBV19,TRBJ1-2,-,-,CASTYRDYGYTF,TGTGCCAGTACTTACAGGGACTATGGCTACACCTTC
TRBV6-2/TRBV6-3,TRBJ1-5,-,once,CASSYSTGNQPQHF,TGTGCCAGCAGTTACTCCACAGGGAATCAGCCCCAGCATTTT
TRBV3-1/TRBV3-2,TRBJ1-1,-,-,CASSQVQTEAFF,TGTGCCAGCAGCCAGGTTCAGACTGAAGCTTTCTTT
TRBV5-6,TRBJ2-7,-,-,CASSLVAGEQYF,TGTGCCAGCAGCTTGGTCGCTGGCGAGCAGTACTTC
TRBV19,TRBJ1-5,TRBD1,-,CASKGALSNQPQHF,TGTGCCAGTAAGGGGGCCCTTAGCAATCAGCCCCAGCATTTT
TRBV18,TRBJ2-2,-,-,CASSPLRSTNTGELFF,TGTGCCAGCTCACCACTACGGAGCACTAACACCGGGGAGCTGTTTTTT